This T cell receptor beta chain was obtained from a study of T cell changes during pregnancy in multiple sclerosis. The CDR3 has 15 residues. The germline V and J ends were trimmed by 4 bases and 0 bases, with 10 bases remaining between them. The germline V gene encodes CDR1 SGDLS and CDR2 YYNGEE. The repertoire was sequenced with immunoSEQ multiplex PCR; TCRdb's copy has only in-frame clones and lacks some. Here the sample spans about 15,000 clones, about 80% being singletons. This sequence was found in a female donor in good health, enrolled as a control in a pregnancy study. Source: CD8+ T cells from peripheral blood mononuclear cells, taken after pregnancy. The chain has TRBV9 and TRBJ2-2; TRBD1 might be the D (6 bases). CDR3 nucleotides: TGTGCCAGCAGCTTGAGGGGGACGAACACCGGGGAGCTGTTTTTT. It translates to CASSLRGTNTGELFF. The entire variable domain, with the rest obtained from reference TRBV9 and TRBJ2-2, is as follows: DSGVTQTPKHLITATGQRVTLRCSPRSGDLSVYWYQQSLDQGLQFLIQYYNGEERAKGNILERFSAQQFPDLHSELNLSSLELGDSALYFCASSLRGTNTGELFFGEGSRLTVL.